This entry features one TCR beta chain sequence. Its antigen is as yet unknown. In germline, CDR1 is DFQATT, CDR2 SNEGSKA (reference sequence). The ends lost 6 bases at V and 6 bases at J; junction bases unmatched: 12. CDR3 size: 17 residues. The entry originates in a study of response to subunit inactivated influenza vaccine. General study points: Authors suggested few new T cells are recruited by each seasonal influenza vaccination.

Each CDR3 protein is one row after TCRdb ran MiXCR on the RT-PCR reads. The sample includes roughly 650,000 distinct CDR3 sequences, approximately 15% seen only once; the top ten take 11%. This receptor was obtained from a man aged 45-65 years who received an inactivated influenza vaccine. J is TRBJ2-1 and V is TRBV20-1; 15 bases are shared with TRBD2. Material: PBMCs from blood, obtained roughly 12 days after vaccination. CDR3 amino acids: CSARTERTSGGANEQFF. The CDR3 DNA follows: TGCAGTGCACGTACGGAAAGGACTAGCGGGGGGGCCAATGAGCAGTTCTTC.